This T cell receptor (beta chain) emerged from a study of shared clonotypes between healthy human individuals. The length of the CDR3 is 14 residues. Germline CDR1 WSHSY, CDR2 SAAADI. Trimming took off 7 bases at V and 5 bases at J, with 18 bases between the two ends. Profiled with immunoSEQ multiplex PCR; TCRdb holds only in-frame clones, not every one. The sample holds some 630,000 clones, 72% seen once. The source of this sequence is a young woman in good health. This sequence joins TRBV10-2 and TRBJ2-7, with unresolved D. The specimen was memory CD4+ T cells sorted from blood. Subset described: CD45RA-negative fraction. The CDR3 region has the DNA TGCGCCAGCACCCTAGGTGGCAGGTATAACGAGCAGTACTTC. It is translated as CASTLGGRYNEQYF.